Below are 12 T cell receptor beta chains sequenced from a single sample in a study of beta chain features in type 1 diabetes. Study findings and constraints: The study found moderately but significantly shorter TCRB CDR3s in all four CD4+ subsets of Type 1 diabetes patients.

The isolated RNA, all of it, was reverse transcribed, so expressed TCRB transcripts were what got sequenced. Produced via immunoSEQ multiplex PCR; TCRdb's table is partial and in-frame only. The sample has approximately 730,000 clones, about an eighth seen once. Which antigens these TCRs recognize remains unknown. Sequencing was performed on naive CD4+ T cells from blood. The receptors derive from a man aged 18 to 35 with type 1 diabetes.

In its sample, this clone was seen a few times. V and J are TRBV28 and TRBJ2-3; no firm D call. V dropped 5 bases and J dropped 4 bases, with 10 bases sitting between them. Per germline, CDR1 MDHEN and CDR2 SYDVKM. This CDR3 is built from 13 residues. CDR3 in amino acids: CASSLTAPDTQYF. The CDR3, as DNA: TGTGCCAGCAGTCTCACGGCGCCAGATACGCAGTATTTT.

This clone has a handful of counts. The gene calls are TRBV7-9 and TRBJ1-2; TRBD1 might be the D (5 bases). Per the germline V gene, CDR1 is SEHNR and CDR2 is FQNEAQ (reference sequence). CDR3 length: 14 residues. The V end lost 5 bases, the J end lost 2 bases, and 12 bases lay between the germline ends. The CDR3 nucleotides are TGTGCCAGCAGCCCACGGGACGTCAACTATGGCTACACCTTC. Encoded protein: CASSPRDVNYGYTF.

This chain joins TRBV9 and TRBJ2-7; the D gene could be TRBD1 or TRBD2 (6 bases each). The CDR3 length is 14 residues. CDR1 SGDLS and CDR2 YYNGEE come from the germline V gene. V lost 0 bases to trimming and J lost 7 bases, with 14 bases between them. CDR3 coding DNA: TGTGCCAGCAGCGTAGCCCCCCGGGGGCGGGAGCAGTACTTC. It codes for CASSVAPRGREQYF.

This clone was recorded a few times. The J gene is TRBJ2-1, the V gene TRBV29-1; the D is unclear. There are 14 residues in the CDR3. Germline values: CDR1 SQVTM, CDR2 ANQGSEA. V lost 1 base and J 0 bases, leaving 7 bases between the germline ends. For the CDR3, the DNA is TGCAGCGTTGAAGCTGGGAACTCCTACAATGAGCAGTTCTTC. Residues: CSVEAGNSYNEQFF.

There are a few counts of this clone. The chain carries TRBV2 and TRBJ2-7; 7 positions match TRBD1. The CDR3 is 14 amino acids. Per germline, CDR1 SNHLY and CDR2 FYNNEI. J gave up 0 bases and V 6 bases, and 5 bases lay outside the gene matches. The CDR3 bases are TGTGCCAGCAGGTTGACAGGGAGCTCCTACGAGCAGTACTTC. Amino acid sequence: CASRLTGSSYEQYF.

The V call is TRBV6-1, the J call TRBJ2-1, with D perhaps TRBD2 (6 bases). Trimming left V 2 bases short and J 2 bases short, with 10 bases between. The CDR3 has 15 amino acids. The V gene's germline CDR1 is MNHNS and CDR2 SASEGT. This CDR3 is CASSERDSTYNEQFF. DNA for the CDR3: TGTGCCAGCAGTGAAAGGGACTCTACCTACAATGAGCAGTTCTTC.

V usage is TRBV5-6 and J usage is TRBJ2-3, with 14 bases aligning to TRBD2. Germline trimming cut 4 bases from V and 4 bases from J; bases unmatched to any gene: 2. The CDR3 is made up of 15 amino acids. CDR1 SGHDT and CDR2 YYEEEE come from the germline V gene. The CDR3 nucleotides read TGTGCCAGCAGCCGGACTAGCGGGGGGCCAGATACGCAGTATTTT. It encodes CASSRTSGGPDTQYF. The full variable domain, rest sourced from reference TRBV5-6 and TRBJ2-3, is DAGVTQSPTHLIKTRGQQVTLRCSPKSGHDTVSWYQQALGQGPQFIFQYYEEEERQRGNFPDRFSGHQFPNYSSELNVNALLLGDSALYLCASSRTSGGPDTQYFGPGTRLTVL.

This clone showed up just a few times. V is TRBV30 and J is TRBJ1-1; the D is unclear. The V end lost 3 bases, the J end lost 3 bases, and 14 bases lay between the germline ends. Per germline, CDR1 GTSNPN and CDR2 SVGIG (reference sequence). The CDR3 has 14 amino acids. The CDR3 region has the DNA TGTGCCTGGAGGCTGGGCGGAGGGTACACTGAAGCTTTCTTT. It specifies CAWRLGGGYTEAFF. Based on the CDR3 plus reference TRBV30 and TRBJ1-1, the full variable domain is SQTIHQWPATLVQPVGSPLSLECTVEGTSNPNLYWYRQAAGRGLQLLFYSVGIGQISSEVPQNLSASRPQDRQFILSSKKLLLSDSGFYLCAWRLGGGYTEAFFGQGTRLTVV.

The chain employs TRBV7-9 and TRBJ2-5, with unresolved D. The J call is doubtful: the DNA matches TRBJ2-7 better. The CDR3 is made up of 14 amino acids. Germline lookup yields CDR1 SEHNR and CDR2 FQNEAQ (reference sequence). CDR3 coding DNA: TGTGCCAGCAGCTTACAGGAAGATTCCTACGAGCAGTACTTC. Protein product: CASSLQEDSYEQYF.

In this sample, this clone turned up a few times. DNA for the CDR3: TGTGCCAGCAGTTCCTTGCTTGAGACAGGGGTCGAAAAACTGTTTTTT. It encodes CASSSLLETGVEKLFF. The chain is built from TRBV6-6 and TRBJ1-4; 8 nucleotides match TRBD1. The CDR3 length is 16 residues. V shed 4 bases and J 8 bases; nucleotides not matched to a gene: 12. Germline V lookup: CDR1 MNHNY, CDR2 SVGAGI (reference sequence).

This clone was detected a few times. CDR3 protein: CASSLTGFTEAFF. CDR3 bases: TGTGCCAGCAGCCTGACCGGGTTCACTGAAGCTTTCTTT. This chain links TRBV9 with TRBJ1-1; D gene ambiguous. The V end lost 4 bases, the J end lost 4 bases, and 11 bases lay between the germline ends. In germline, CDR1 is SGDLS, CDR2 YYNGEE. The CDR3 is 13 amino acids.

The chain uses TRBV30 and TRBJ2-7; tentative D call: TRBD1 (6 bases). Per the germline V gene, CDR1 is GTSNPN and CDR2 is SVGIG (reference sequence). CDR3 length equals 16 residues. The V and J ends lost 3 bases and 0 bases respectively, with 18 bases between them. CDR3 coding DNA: TGTGCCTGGAGCGGGGCAGGGGCCACATTCTCCTACGAGCAGTACTTC. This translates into CAWSGAGATFSYEQYF.